This T cell receptor beta chain was sequenced during a study of T cell repertoires in cytomegalovirus infection. Study at large: The authors relied on CMV epitopes, both recently identified HLA-C-restricted and well-studied HLA-B-restricted. Public TCR beta signatures indicated both CMV infection and matching HLA type.

Study results and limitations: What dominated the ex vivo response were HLA-C-restricted CMV-specific TCR beta clonotypes.

In germline, CDR1 is LNHDA, CDR2 SQIVND (reference sequence). The length of the CDR3 is 14 residues. Deletions cut 3 bases from V and 3 bases from J, with 11 bases between. As regards this clonotype: The antigen is unknown.

One entry per CDR3 protein results from TCRdb running MiXCR on the reads. This table holds some 100,000 distinct CDR3 sequences, under 30% found once. The clonotype originates from a human donor in good health (CMV status not recorded). Some clones in this sample may be carry-over from other donors' samples. Material: CD8+ T cells from cultured PBMCs, obtained from culture after CMV antigen stimulation. V gene TRBV19 combines with J gene TRBJ1-2; D gene unclear. Here the CDR3 reads CASSIGPSHYGYTF. For the CDR3, the DNA is TGTGCCAGTAGTATTGGACCGAGTCACTATGGCTACACCTTC.